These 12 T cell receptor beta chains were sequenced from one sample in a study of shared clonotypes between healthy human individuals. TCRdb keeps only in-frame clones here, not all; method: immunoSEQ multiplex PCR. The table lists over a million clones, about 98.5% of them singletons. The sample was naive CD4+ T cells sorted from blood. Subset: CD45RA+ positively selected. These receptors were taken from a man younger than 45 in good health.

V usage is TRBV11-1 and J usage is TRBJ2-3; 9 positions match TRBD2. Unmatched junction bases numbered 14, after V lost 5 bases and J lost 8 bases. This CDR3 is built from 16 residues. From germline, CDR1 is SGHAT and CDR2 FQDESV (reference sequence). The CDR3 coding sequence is TGTGCCAGCAGCCCAGAGGGGCAGCCGCGGGGGGGTACGCAGTATTTT. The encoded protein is CASSPEGQPRGGTQYF.

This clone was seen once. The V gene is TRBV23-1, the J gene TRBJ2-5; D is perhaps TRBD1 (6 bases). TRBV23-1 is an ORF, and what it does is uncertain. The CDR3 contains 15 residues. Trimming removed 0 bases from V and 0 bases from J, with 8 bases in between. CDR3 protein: CASSQSGQNQETQYF. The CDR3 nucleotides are TGCGCCAGCAGTCAATCTGGACAGAACCAAGAGACCCAGTACTTC.

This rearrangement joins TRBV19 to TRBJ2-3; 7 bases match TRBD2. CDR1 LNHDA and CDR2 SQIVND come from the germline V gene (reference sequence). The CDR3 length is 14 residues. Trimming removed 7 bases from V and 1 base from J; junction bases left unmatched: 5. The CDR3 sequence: CASTPSGGTDTQYF. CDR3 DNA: TGTGCCAGTACCCCCAGCGGGGGCACAGATACGCAGTATTTT.

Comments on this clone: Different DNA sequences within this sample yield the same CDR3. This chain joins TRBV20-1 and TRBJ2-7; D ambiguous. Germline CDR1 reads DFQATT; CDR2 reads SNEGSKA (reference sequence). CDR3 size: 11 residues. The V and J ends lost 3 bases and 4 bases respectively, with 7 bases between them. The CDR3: CSARDGYEQYF. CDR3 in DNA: TGCAGTGCTAGGGACGGTTACGAGCAGTACTTC.

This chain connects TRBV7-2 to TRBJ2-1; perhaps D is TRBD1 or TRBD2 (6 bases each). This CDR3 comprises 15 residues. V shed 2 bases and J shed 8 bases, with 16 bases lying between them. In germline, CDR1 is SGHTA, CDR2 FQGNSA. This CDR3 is CASSLFLRRGHEQFF. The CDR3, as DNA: TGTGCCAGCAGCTTATTTCTTCGTCGGGGGCATGAGCAGTTCTTC.

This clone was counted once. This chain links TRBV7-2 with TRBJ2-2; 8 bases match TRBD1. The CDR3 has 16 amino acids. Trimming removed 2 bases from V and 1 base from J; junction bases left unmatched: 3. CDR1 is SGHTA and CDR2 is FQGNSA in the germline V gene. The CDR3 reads CASSLLGTGNTGELFF. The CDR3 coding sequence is TGTGCCAGCAGCTTATTAGGGACAGGGAACACCGGGGAGCTGTTTTTT. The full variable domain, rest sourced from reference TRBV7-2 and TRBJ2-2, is GAGVSQSPSNKVTEKGKDVELRCDPISGHTALYWYRQSLGQGLEFLIYFQGNSAPDKSGLPSDRFSAERTGGSVSTLTIQRTQQEDSAVYLCASSLLGTGNTGELFFGEGSRLTVL.

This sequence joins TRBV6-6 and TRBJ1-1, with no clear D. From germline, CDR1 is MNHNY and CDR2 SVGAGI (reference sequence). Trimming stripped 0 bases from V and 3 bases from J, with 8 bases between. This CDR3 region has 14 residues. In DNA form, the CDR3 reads TGTGCCAGCAGTTACTCAGCAGGCGACACTGAAGCTTTCTTT. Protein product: CASSYSAGDTEAFF.

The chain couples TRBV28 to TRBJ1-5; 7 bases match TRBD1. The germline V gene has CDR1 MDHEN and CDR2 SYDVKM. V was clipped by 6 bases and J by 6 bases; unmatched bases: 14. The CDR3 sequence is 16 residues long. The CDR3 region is CASRNAPGQRSQPQHF. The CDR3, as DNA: TGTGCCAGCAGGAATGCACCGGGACAGAGATCTCAGCCCCAGCATTTT.

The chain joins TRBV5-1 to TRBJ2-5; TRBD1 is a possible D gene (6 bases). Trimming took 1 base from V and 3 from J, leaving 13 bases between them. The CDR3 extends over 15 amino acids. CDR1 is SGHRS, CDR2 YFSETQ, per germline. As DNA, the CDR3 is TGCGCCAGCAGCTTGACCGGGACAACAGAAGAGACCCAGTACTTC. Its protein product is CASSLTGTTEETQYF.

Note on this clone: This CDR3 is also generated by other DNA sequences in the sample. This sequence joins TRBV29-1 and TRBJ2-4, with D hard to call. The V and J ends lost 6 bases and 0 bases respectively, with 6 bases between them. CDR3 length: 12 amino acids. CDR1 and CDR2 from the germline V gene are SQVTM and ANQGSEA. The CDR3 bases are TGCAGCGTCAGCCTAGCCAAAAACATTCAGTACTTC. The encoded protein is CSVSLAKNIQYF.

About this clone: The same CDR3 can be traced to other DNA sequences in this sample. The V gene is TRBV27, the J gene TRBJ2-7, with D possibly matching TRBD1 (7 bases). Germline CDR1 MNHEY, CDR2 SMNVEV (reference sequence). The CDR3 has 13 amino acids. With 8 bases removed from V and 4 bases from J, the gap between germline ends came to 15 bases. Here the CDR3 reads CASRTAGGYEQYF. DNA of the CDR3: TGTGCCAGCCGAACGGCAGGGGGGTACGAGCAGTACTTC.

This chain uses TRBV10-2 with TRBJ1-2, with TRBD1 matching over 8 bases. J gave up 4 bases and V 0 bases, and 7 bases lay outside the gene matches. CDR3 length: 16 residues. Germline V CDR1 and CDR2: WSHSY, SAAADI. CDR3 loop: CASSESNPGQVYGYTF. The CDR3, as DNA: TGCGCCAGCAGTGAGTCGAATCCGGGACAGGTCTATGGCTACACCTTC.